A single sample gave rise to the 25 T cell receptor beta chains below, sequenced in a study of neurological immune-mediated disorders. TCRdb itself ran the 5' RACE reads through MiXCR, one entry per CDR3 protein. The sample holds 33,000 or so distinct CDR3 sequences, roughly 7% seen once. Material: PBMCs. The receptors originated from a woman aged 40 to 50 in good health.

V and J are TRBV7-9 and TRBJ2-3; 11 bases match TRBD2. V lost 3 bases and J lost 2; bases outside the gene matches: 4. Germline CDR1 and CDR2: SEHNR and FQNEAQ (reference sequence). The CDR3 contains 16 residues. For the CDR3, the DNA is TGTGCCAGCAGCTTTACTAGCGGGAGATCCACAGATACGCAGTATTTT. It translates to CASSFTSGRSTDTQYF.

This clonotype has ten or more counts. The chain uses TRBV10-1 and TRBJ2-5; tentatively, D is TRBD1 or TRBD2 (5 bases each). The germline V gene encodes CDR1 WNHNN and CDR2 SYGVQD (reference sequence). The V and J ends lost 0 bases and 5 bases respectively, with 13 bases between them. The CDR3 runs 15 residues. The CDR3 sequence: CASSESYGAGETQYF. The CDR3 nucleotides are TGCGCCAGCAGTGAGTCGTACGGGGCTGGGGAGACCCAGTACTTC.

This clonotype was observed many times. This chain joins TRBV20-1 and TRBJ1-1; D is possibly TRBD1 (5 bases). Looked up from germline, CDR1 is DFQATT and CDR2 is SNEGSKA (reference sequence). V was trimmed by 0 bases and J by 0 bases, leaving 11 bases between them. This CDR3 comprises 15 residues. The CDR3 coding sequence is TGCAGTGCTAGAGATGCGGGGGATATGAACACTGAAGCTTTCTTT. Amino acids: CSARDAGDMNTEAFF.

This clonotype was seen at least ten times. The chain's CDR3 is CASSLLAGTQYF. The DNA for the CDR3 is TGTGCCAGCAGCTTATTGGCCGGGACCCAGTACTTC. V is TRBV7-2 and J is TRBJ2-5; the D is unclear. The germline V gene has CDR1 SGHTA and CDR2 FQGNSA. The V and J ends lost 2 bases and 7 bases respectively, with 8 bases between them. The CDR3 spans 12 residues.

This clonotype occurred many times. The CDR3 region is CASSFGPGTDTQYF. The CDR3 nucleotides read TGTGCCAGCAGTTTCGGACCTGGGACAGATACGCAGTATTTT. The J gene is TRBJ2-3, the V gene TRBV12-3 or TRBV12-4; no reliable D call. V lost 3 bases and J lost 3, with 10 bases in between. The CDR3 covers 14 residues.

This clonotype was seen at least ten times. This rearrangement joins TRBV5-1 to TRBJ1-2; possibly TRBD1 for D (6 bases). The germline V gene encodes CDR1 SGHRS and CDR2 YFSETQ. Trimming removed 0 bases at V and 6 bases at J, with 6 bases between. The length of the CDR3 is 12 residues. Here the CDR3 reads CASSLEGDGYTF. The CDR3 bases are TGCGCCAGCAGCTTGGAGGGGGATGGCTACACCTTC.

With respect to this clonotype: The junction and the germline gene differ at one end; a read error may be behind it. This chain joins TRBV7-2 and TRBJ2-5; possible D gene TRBD1, 6 bases. This CDR3 is 14 amino acids long. The germline CDR1 and CDR2 sequences are SGHTA and FQGNSA. This CDR3 is CASRVTGRQESQYF. The CDR3, as DNA: TGTGCCAGCAGAGTTACAGGGAGACAAGAGAGCCAGTACTTC. Filled out from reference TRBV7-2 and TRBJ2-5, the complete variable domain reads GAGVSQSPSNKVTEKGKDVELRCDPISGHTALYWYRQSLGQGLEFLIYFQGNSAPDKSGLPSDRFSAERTGGSVSTLTIQRTQQEDSAVYLCASRVTGRQESQYFGPGTRLLVL.

Worth noting for this clonotype: Just one base apart from a much larger clone, this may be a read error. This chain uses TRBV7-2 with TRBJ2-3; TRBD1 matches 10 bases. Germline CDR1 is SGHTA and CDR2 is FQGNSA. The CDR3 loop spans 17 amino acids. The CDR3 sequence: CASSPISTGGRSDTKYF. In nucleotides, the CDR3 is TGTGCCAGCAGCCCTATATCGACAGGGGGCAGATCGGATACGAAGTATTTT.

At least ten counts were recorded for this clonotype. The chain employs TRBV24-1 and TRBJ2-3; 7 bases map to TRBD1. Germline V CDR1 and CDR2: KGHDR, SFDVKD. The CDR3 is made up of 14 amino acids. J was trimmed by 5 bases and V by 3 bases; bases with no gene match: 4. DNA of the CDR3: TGTGCCACCAGTGATCGAGGGGACAGAGATACGCAGTATTTT. This encodes CATSDRGDRDTQYF.

This clonotype has a count of ten or more. This chain joins TRBV3-1 and TRBJ2-2; TRBD1 is a possible D gene (5 bases). V was trimmed by 0 bases and J by 12 bases, leaving 11 bases between them. This CDR3 has 13 residues. Per the germline V gene, CDR1 is LGHDT and CDR2 is YNNKEL (reference sequence). The CDR3 DNA follows: TGTGCCAGCAGCCAAGATCGGGCAGGGAAGCTGTTTTTT. Its protein product is CASSQDRAGKLFF.

This clonotype was recorded many times. This chain joins TRBV29-1 and TRBJ1-2, with D perhaps TRBD1 (5 bases). Germline assignment: CDR1 SQVTM and CDR2 ANQGSEA. The CDR3 is 13 residues long. The V end was cut by 7 bases, the J end by 1 base, with 13 bases between. DNA of the CDR3: TGCAGCGCCTCGACGGGGGTTAACTATGGCTACACCTTC. It translates to CSASTGVNYGYTF.

The table lists this clonotype with a few counts. The chain has TRBV3-1 and TRBJ1-6; 7 bases agree with TRBD1. The CDR3 is 14 residues long. Unmatched junction bases numbered 1, after V lost 1 base and J lost 7 bases. Germline values: CDR1 LGHDT, CDR2 YNNKEL (reference sequence). CDR3 coding DNA: TGTGCCAGCAGCCAAGTGGACAGGAATTCACCCCTCCACTTT. Amino acid sequence: CASSQVDRNSPLHF.

This clonotype was seen ten or more times. The gene calls are TRBV6-5 and TRBJ1-5; perhaps TRBD1 as D (5 bases). V was trimmed by 5 bases and J by 5 bases, leaving 10 bases between them. The CDR3 length is 13 residues. Germline CDR1 and CDR2: MNHEY and SVGAGI. CDR3 nucleotides: TGTGCCAGCAGTGCCGACAGATATCAGCCCCAGCATTTT. Amino acid sequence: CASSADRYQPQHF.

At least ten counts were recorded for this clonotype. The V call is TRBV11-1, the J call TRBJ1-2; no definite D call. The CDR3 length is 13 residues. Trimming cost V 5 bases and J 4 bases, with 11 bases left between them. Germline CDR1 reads SGHAT; CDR2 reads FQDESV (reference sequence). DNA of the CDR3: TGTGCCAGCAGCCCCGACGGATTCTATGGCTACACCTTC. This codes for CASSPDGFYGYTF.

This clonotype was seen ten or more times. The chain joins TRBV10-3 to TRBJ1-1, with a weak D call TRBD1 (5 bases). Deletions cut 2 bases from V and 4 bases from J, with 14 bases between. The V gene's germline CDR1 is ENHRY and CDR2 SYGVKD. The CDR3 consists of 15 residues. CDR3 bases: TGTGCCATCAGTGAGGCGACGGGGCGCCCCACTGAAGCTTTCTTT. Amino acids: CAISEATGRPTEAFF.

There are many counts of this clonotype. The CDR3 here is CASSYSIGGQGNQPQHF. The DNA of the CDR3 is TGTGCCAGCAGTTACTCGATAGGGGGACAGGGCAATCAGCCCCAGCATTTT. The V call is TRBV6-6, the J call TRBJ1-5; 8 nucleotides match TRBD1. The germline CDR1 and CDR2 sequences are MNHNY and SVGAGI (reference sequence). V was pared by 0 bases and J by 2 bases, with 6 bases of the junction left unmatched. This CDR3 is 17 amino acids long.

This clonotype was detected many times. The chain uses TRBV18 and TRBJ2-1; TRBD1 or TRBD2 may be the D gene (5 bases each). This CDR3 is 13 amino acids long. The V end was cut by 4 bases, the J end by 7 bases, with 11 bases between. In germline, CDR1 is KGHSH, CDR2 LQKENI. The CDR3 spells CASSQTRENEQFF. The CDR3 nucleotides read TGTGCCAGCTCACAGACCAGGGAGAATGAGCAGTTCTTC.

Many counts were recorded for this clonotype. The chain links TRBV12-3 or TRBV12-4 to TRBJ2-5, with D unclear. CDR3 size: 13 residues. V lost 4 bases and J 3 bases, leaving 9 bases between the germline ends. The CDR3 reads CASSSRREETQYF. The CDR3 DNA follows: TGTGCCAGCAGTTCGAGACGGGAAGAGACCCAGTACTTC.

A word on this clonotype: A much larger clonotype is one base distant, so this may be a read error. The chain links TRBV5-1 to TRBJ2-3; no definite D call. The germline V gene has CDR1 SGHRS and CDR2 YFSETQ. This CDR3 contains 15 residues. Trimming stripped 3 bases from V and 2 bases from J, with 13 bases between. The CDR3 sequence is CASSSTDPYTDTQYF. In DNA form, the CDR3 reads TGCGCCAGCAGCTCCACGGACCCCTACACAGATACGCAGTATTTT.

This clonotype showed up many times. The chain carries TRBV28 and TRBJ1-5, with 9 bases aligning to TRBD1. The junction had 10 bases not matched to a gene; V was cut back by 6 bases and J by 4 bases. The CDR3 is 16 amino acids. Germline loops: CDR1 MDHEN, CDR2 SYDVKM. The CDR3 nucleotides read TGTGCCAGCAGCCAAACCGGGACAGGGTCGAATCAGCCCCAGCATTTT. Its translation is CASSQTGTGSNQPQHF.

The chain uses TRBV7-9 and TRBJ2-5; no definite D call. V was clipped by 5 bases and J by 4 bases, with 17 bases between them. This CDR3 spans 15 amino acids. Germline CDR1 SEHNR, CDR2 FQNEAQ (reference sequence). CDR3 in DNA: TGTGCCAGCAGCATCTACCGGGCCTCAAGAGAGACCCAGTACTTC. This translates into CASSIYRASRETQYF.

This clonotype was seen repeatedly, ten times or more. This rearrangement joins TRBV5-6 to TRBJ2-5; no clear D. This CDR3 contains 13 residues. CDR1 and CDR2 from the germline V gene are SGHDT and YYEEEE. V shed 1 base and J shed 4 bases, with 8 bases lying between them. Here the CDR3 DNA reads TGTGCCAGCAGCTTGTTTGTATCAGAGACCCAGTACTTC. It translates to CASSLFVSETQYF.

This clonotype was picked up many times. This rearrangement joins TRBV7-2 to TRBJ2-4; 7 bases match TRBD2. Germline V gene sequence: CDR1 SGHTA, CDR2 FQGNSA. V lost 5 bases and J lost 2; bases outside the gene matches: 12. This CDR3 is 17 amino acids long. CDR3: CASSLPKRDESKNIQYF. Written as DNA, the CDR3 is TGTGCCAGCAGCCTCCCCAAGCGGGATGAGTCCAAAAACATTCAGTACTTC.

This clonotype was found many times. The rearrangement links TRBV3-1 to TRBJ1-2; D gene unclear. V lost 1 base and J 7 bases, leaving 10 bases between the germline ends. The CDR3 is made up of 13 amino acids. Germline V gene lookup returns CDR1 LGHDT and CDR2 YNNKEL (reference sequence). The CDR3 DNA sequence: TGTGCCAGCAGCCAAGGGCGGTTTAGTGGCTACACCTTC. It encodes CASSQGRFSGYTF.

This clonotype showed up many times. V usage is TRBV5-1 and J usage is TRBJ1-5; perhaps TRBD1 as D (6 bases). Deletions cut 2 bases from V and 4 bases from J, with 10 bases between. This CDR3 contains 14 residues. The germline CDR1 and CDR2 sequences are SGHRS and YFSETQ. The CDR3 spells CASSFTGLNQPQHF. The DNA of the CDR3 is TGCGCCAGCAGCTTCACAGGGTTGAATCAGCCCCAGCATTTT.